This is a list of T cell receptor beta chains from one sample in a study of T cell responses to AZD1222 COVID-19 vaccine. Assay used: immunoSEQ multiplex PCR; TCRdb lists only in-frame clones, some missing. The data show some 190,000 clones, approximately 90% seen once. Here the sequenced sample was peripheral blood, taken 28 days after the second AZD1222 dose. The receptors shown here come from an adult who received the AZD1222 COVID-19 vaccine. CDR3s include the opening cysteine and the closing phenylalanine or tryptophan. A D gene is named only where the DNA matches it firmly. A clone size is listed for some rows: how often the clone was seen (once, few, many), or a class if it is expanded.

TRBV30	-	-	TRBJ2-7	CAWSDPHEQYF	TGTGCCTGGAGTGACCCTCACGAGCAGTACTTC
TRBV3-1/TRBV3-2	-	-	TRBJ1-6	CASSPRVSSYNSPLHF	TGTGCCAGCAGCCCACGGGTGAGCTCCTATAATTCACCCCTCCACTTT
TRBV7-9	TRBD1	-	TRBJ1-6	CASSPGQGGNNSPLHF	TGTGCCAGCAGCCCGGGACAGGGGGGAAATAATTCACCCCTCCACTTT
TRBV3-1/TRBV3-2	TRBD2	-	TRBJ2-1	CASSQRLAGGNEQFF	TGTGCCAGCAGCCAAAGACTAGCGGGAGGCAATGAGCAGTTCTTC
TRBV6-5	-	once	TRBJ1-1	CASSRTNRRTEAFF	TGTGCCAGCAGTCGTACAAACCGAAGGACTGAAGCTTTCTTT
TRBV7-8	-	-	TRBJ2-1	CASSFSGSGQFF	TGTGCCAGCAGCTTCTCCGGTAGCGGGCAGTTCTTC
TRBV29-1	-	-	TRBJ1-1	CSVEKFTGDTEAFF	TGCAGCGTTGAAAAATTTACGGGGGACACTGAAGCTTTCTTT
TRBV29-1	-	-	TRBJ1-3	CSVEMNSGNTIYF	TGCAGCGTTGAAATGAACTCTGGAAACACCATATATTTT
TRBV11-2	TRBD1	-	TRBJ2-1	CASSLERTGGLEQFF	TGTGCCAGCAGCTTAGAAAGGACAGGGGGACTTGAGCAGTTCTTC
TRBV2	TRBD1	-	TRBJ1-2	CASYEGARYGYTF	TGTGCCAGCTACGAGGGGGCGCGGTATGGCTACACCTTC
TRBV5-6	TRBD1	-	TRBJ2-5	CASSRDRGWETQYF	TGTGCCAGCAGCCGGGACAGGGGCTGGGAGACCCAGTACTTC
TRBV10-1	-	-	TRBJ2-7	CASSESANRLWQYF	TGCGCCAGCAGTGAGAGCGCTAACCGATTATGGCAGTACTTC
TRBV2	-	-	TRBJ2-5	CASSEGRGGGQETQYF	TGTGCCAGCAGTGAAGGCAGGGGAGGGGGGCAAGAGACCCAGTACTTC
TRBV19	-	-	TRBJ2-2	CATRRGGATGELFF	TGTGCCACTAGGAGGGGCGGGGCCACCGGGGAGCTGTTTTTT
TRBV7-2	TRBD2	few	TRBJ2-1	CASSSRSGGVANEQFF	TGTGCCAGCAGCTCCCGTAGCGGGGGGGTTGCCAATGAGCAGTTCTTC
TRBV6-2/TRBV6-3	-	-	TRBJ2-2	CASSTRRVWRPGELFF	TGTGCCAGCAGCACACGGCGAGTTTGGCGCCCCGGGGAGCTGTTTTTT
TRBV18	-	-	TRBJ1-5	CASSPFTGSFTGYSNQPQHF	TGTGCCAGCTCACCATTTACGGGATCCTTCACGGGTTATAGCAATCAGCCCCAGCATTTT
TRBV4-1	TRBD1	-	TRBJ1-1	CASSQRDRGAAEAFF	TGCGCCAGCAGCCAACGGGACAGGGGGGCGGCTGAAGCTTTCTTT
TRBV7-2	TRBD2	-	TRBJ2-5	CASSTGLAGVSETQYF	TGTGCCAGCAGCACCGGACTAGCGGGAGTTTCAGAGACCCAGTACTTC
TRBV6-5	-	-	TRBJ2-7	CASGERAWYEQYF	TGTGCCAGCGGGGAGAGGGCTTGGTACGAGCAGTACTTC
TRBV9	TRBD1	-	TRBJ2-1	CASSLGQVYNEQFF	TGTGCCAGCAGTCTGGGACAGGTATACAATGAGCAGTTCTTC
TRBV3-1/TRBV3-2	-	-	TRBJ1-3	CASSRGNIFSGNTIYF	TGTGCCAGCAGCCGGGGCAATATATTCTCTGGAAACACCATATATTTT
TRBV7-6	-	-	TRBJ1-2	CASSLVATRGAGYTF	TGTGCCAGCAGCTTAGTCGCAACGCGCGGGGCTGGCTACACCTTC
TRBV6-5	-	-	TRBJ1-5	CASNRGDSNQPQHF	TGTGCCAGCAATCGCGGGGACTCCAATCAGCCCCAGCATTTT
TRBV5-1	-	-	TRBJ1-2	CASSLDSSWDGYTF	TGCGCCAGCAGCTTGGATAGCAGCTGGGATGGCTACACCTTC
TRBV12-3/TRBV12-4	-	once	TRBJ1-4	CASRLRGREKLFF	TGTGCCAGCAGACTACGGGGGCGAGAAAAACTGTTTTTT
TRBV4-2	TRBD2	-	TRBJ2-3	CASSQDLLAGGPEDTQYF	TGTGCCAGCAGCCAAGACCTTCTAGCGGGGGGGCCGGAAGATACGCAGTATTTT
TRBV9	-	few	TRBJ1-1	CASSRTGQMNTEAFF	TGTGCCAGCAGCAGGACCGGACAGATGAACACTGAAGCTTTCTTT
TRBV5-6	TRBD1	-	TRBJ1-1	CASSSTGRNTEAFF	TGTGCCAGCAGTTCGACAGGGCGGAACACTGAAGCTTTCTTT
TRBV7-2	-	-	TRBJ1-4	CASSFGGTNEKLFF	TGTGCCAGCAGCTTCGGGGGAACTAATGAAAAACTGTTTTTT
TRBV18	-	-	TRBJ1-2	CASSPRAEGYGYTF	TGTGCCAGCTCGCCCAGGGCGGAGGGGTATGGCTACACCTTC
TRBV29-1	TRBD2	few	TRBJ2-7	CSVELAGGDEQYF	TGCAGCGTTGAACTGGCGGGAGGTGACGAGCAGTACTTC
TRBV19	-	-	TRBJ2-7	CATSVGGGYEQYF	TGTGCCACAAGCGTAGGAGGGGGCTACGAGCAGTACTTC
TRBV18	-	once	TRBJ1-4	CASSPATNEKLFF	TGTGCCAGCTCTCCGGCAACTAATGAAAAACTGTTTTTT
TRBV30	TRBD1	few	TRBJ1-4	CAWTMTGANEKLFF	TGTGCCTGGACCATGACAGGGGCTAATGAAAAACTGTTTTTT
TRBV3-1/TRBV3-2	TRBD1	-	TRBJ1-2	CASSQAWDRYGYTF	TGTGCCAGCAGCCAAGCATGGGACAGGTATGGCTACACCTTC
TRBV11-3	TRBD1	-	TRBJ2-1	CASSRGQSYNEQFF	TGTGCCAGCAGCCGGGGACAGTCCTACAATGAGCAGTTCTTC
TRBV12-3/TRBV12-4	TRBD1	-	TRBJ2-7	CASSSGQATQYF	TGTGCCAGCAGTTCGGGACAGGCCACCCAGTACTTC
TRBV30	TRBD1	-	TRBJ1-1	CALGTGEAFF	TGTGCCTTGGGGACAGGGGAAGCTTTCTTT
TRBV5-1	-	few	TRBJ2-5	CASSLFPSQETQYF	TGCGCCAGCAGCTTGTTTCCAAGCCAAGAGACCCAGTACTTC
TRBV27	-	-	TRBJ1-2	CASSSVRTNYGYTF	TGTGCCAGCAGTTCGGTCAGGACAAACTATGGCTACACCTTC
TRBV2	TRBD1	-	TRBJ1-6	CASQAVDRVSSPLHF	TGTGCCAGCCAAGCGGTGGACAGGGTATCTTCACCCCTCCACTTT
TRBV19	-	-	TRBJ1-1	CASSLDLRQVTAFF	TGTGCCAGTAGTCTTGACTTAAGACAGGTGACGGCTTTCTTT
TRBV19	-	-	TRBJ2-7	CASSLSPRAYEQYF	TGTGCCAGTAGTCTCTCACCTAGGGCCTACGAGCAGTACTTC
TRBV7-8	-	-	TRBJ1-1	CASSPRGGWGNTEAFF	TGTGCCAGCAGCCCCCGGGGGGGGTGGGGGAACACTGAAGCTTTCTTT
TRBV30	-	-	TRBJ1-6	CAWSGLSPLHF	TGTGCCTGGAGTGGACTTTCACCCCTCCACTTT
TRBV20-1	TRBD1	-	TRBJ1-6	CSASRDRGGSPLHF	TGCAGTGCTAGTAGGGACAGGGGCGGTTCACCCCTCCACTTT
TRBV18	TRBD1	-	TRBJ1-3	CASSPSSGTGSGNTIYF	TGTGCCAGCTCACCATCCTCCGGGACAGGGTCTGGAAACACCATATATTTT
TRBV6-2/TRBV6-3	TRBD1	-	TRBJ1-6	CASSWPGQLERRSPLHF	TGTGCCAGCAGTTGGCCGGGACAGCTTGAGAGAAGGTCACCCCTCCACTTT
TRBV19	TRBD1	-	TRBJ1-4	CASSHRGGPTNEKLFF	TGTGCCAGTAGCCACAGGGGAGGACCAACTAATGAAAAACTGTTTTTT
TRBV5-1	-	-	TRBJ1-2	CASSSGYGYTF	TGCGCCAGCAGCTCAGGGTATGGCTACACCTTC
TRBV24-1	TRBD2	-	TRBJ2-3	CATSDTGLATDTQYF	TGTGCCACCAGTGATACAGGACTAGCAACGGATACGCAGTATTTT
TRBV19	-	-	TRBJ2-3	CASSSGGTDTQYF	TGTGCCAGTAGTAGCGGGGGCACAGATACGCAGTATTTT
TRBV6-5	-	-	TRBJ2-7	CASSTLQGYEQYF	TGTGCCAGCAGTACTCTACAGGGCTACGAGCAGTACTTC
TRBV30	TRBD1	once	TRBJ1-3	CALTRDREGNTIYF	TGTGCCTTAACCCGGGACAGGGAAGGAAACACCATATATTTT
TRBV13	TRBD1	few	TRBJ1-2	CASRSRARDRGPGGYTF	TGTGCCAGCAGGTCGAGGGCCCGGGACAGGGGGCCTGGGGGCTACACCTTC
TRBV2	-	-	TRBJ2-2	CASSEGLLDTGELFF	TGTGCCAGCAGTGAGGGTTTACTAGACACCGGGGAGCTGTTTTTT